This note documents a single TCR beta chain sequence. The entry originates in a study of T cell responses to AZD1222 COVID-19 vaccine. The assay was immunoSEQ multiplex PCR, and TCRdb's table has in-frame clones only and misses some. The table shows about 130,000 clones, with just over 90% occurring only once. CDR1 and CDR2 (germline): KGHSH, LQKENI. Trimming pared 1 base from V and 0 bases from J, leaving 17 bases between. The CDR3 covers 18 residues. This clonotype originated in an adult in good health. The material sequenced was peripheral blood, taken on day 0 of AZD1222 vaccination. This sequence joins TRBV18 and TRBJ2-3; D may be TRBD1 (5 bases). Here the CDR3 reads CASSPRNPQGGSTDTQYF. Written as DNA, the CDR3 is TGTGCCAGCTCACCACGAAACCCCCAGGGTGGGAGCACAGATACGCAGTATTTT.